This T cell receptor beta chain appears in the sequencing data of a study of shared clonotypes between healthy human individuals. CDR1 MDHEN and CDR2 SYDVKM come from the germline V gene. The CDR3 consists of 14 residues. The V end lost 4 bases, the J end lost 6 bases, and 16 bases lay between the germline ends. At a deep level, the assay was run. The authors split each subset's genomic DNA evenly across several immunoSEQ plates. The repertoire was sequenced with immunoSEQ multiplex PCR; TCRdb's copy has only in-frame clones and lacks some. The table records about 110,000 clones, over 65% of them present only once.

The receptor's source is a woman between 25 and 40 years old in good health. The chain couples TRBV28 to TRBJ2-7; no clear D. Sequences were obtained from memory CD8+ T cells sorted from blood. The subset here: CD45RO+ cells pooled with CCR7-negative TemRA cells. The CDR3 DNA reads as TGTGCCAGCAGTTCCGGGTCCTCCTTCCGCGAGCAGTACTTC. Its translation: CASSSGSSFREQYF. The full variable domain, completed using reference TRBV28 and TRBJ2-7, is DVKVTQSSRYLVKRTGEKVFLECVQDMDHENMFWYRQDPGLGLRLIYFSYDVKMKEKGDIPEGYSVSREKKERFSLILESASTNQTSMYLCASSSGSSFREQYFGPGTRLTVT.